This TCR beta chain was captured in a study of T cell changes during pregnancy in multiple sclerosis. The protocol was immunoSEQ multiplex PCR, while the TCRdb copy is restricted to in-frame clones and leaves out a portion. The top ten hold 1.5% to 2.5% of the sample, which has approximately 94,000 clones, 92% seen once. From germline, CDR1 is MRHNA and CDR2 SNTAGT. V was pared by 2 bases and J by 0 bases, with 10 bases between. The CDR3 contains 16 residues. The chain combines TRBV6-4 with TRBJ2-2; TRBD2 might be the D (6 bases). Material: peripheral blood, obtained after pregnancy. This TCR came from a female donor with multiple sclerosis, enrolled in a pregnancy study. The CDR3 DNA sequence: TGTGCCAGCAGTGACAGGGCGGGGCCGAACACCGGGGAGCTGTTTTTT. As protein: CASSDRAGPNTGELFF.